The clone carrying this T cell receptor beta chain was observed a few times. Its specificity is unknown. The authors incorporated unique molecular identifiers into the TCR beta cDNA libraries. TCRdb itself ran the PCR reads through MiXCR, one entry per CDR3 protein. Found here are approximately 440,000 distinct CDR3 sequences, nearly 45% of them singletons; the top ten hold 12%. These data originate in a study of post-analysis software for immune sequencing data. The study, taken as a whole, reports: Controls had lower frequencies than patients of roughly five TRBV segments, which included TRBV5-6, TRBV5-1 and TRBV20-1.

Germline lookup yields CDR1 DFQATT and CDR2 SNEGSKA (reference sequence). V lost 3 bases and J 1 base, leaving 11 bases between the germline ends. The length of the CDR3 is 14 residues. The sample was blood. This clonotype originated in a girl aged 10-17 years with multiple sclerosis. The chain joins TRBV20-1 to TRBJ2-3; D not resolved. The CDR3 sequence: CSASYDEGTDTQYF. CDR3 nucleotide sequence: TGCAGTGCTAGTTATGACGAGGGCACAGATACGCAGTATTTT.